This passage covers 27 T cell receptor beta chains from one sample sequenced in a study of CD8+ T cells in alopecia areata. Sequencing templates came from extracted RNA that was reverse transcribed into cDNA. Using immunoSEQ multiplex PCR, the repertoire was profiled, and TCRdb retains in-frame clones only, with some absent. The table includes under 150,000 clones, less than 65% detected once. Sequenced: CD8+ T cells sorted from blood. The receptor set was obtained from a human donor in good health.

CDR3 sequence reads: CAWSRDEADTEAFF. In nucleotides, the CDR3 is TGTGCCTGGAGTCGTGATGAGGCGGACACTGAAGCTTTCTTT. This chain links TRBV30 with TRBJ1-1; the D is unclear. The ends were cut back, 2 bases at V and 3 bases at J, with 13 bases in the middle. Germline V CDR1 and CDR2: GTSNPN, SVGIG (reference sequence). The CDR3 is made up of 14 amino acids.

This rearrangement joins TRBV7-9 to TRBJ2-5; the D is unclear. V lost 1 base to trimming and J lost 1 base, with 7 bases between them. CDR3 length: 14 amino acids. From germline, CDR1 is SEHNR and CDR2 FQNEAQ (reference sequence). The CDR3 nucleotides are TGTGCCAGCAGCTTAGACAGATTCCAAGAGACCCAGTACTTC. This gives the protein CASSLDRFQETQYF. The whole variable domain, filled in from reference TRBV7-9 and TRBJ2-5, reads DTGVSQNPRHKITKRGQNVTFRCDPISEHNRLYWYRQTLGQGPEFLTYFQNEAQLEKSRLLSDRFSAERPKGSFSTLEIQRTEQGDSAMYLCASSLDRFQETQYFGPGTRLLVL.

This clone was recorded a few times. The genes are TRBV7-9 and TRBJ2-5; D is possibly TRBD1 (5 bases). The length of the CDR3 is 15 residues. The germline V gene has CDR1 SEHNR and CDR2 FQNEAQ (reference sequence). Trimming took 5 bases from V and 3 from J, leaving 16 bases between them. CDR3 sequence reads: CASSPSGPHKETQYF. DNA for the CDR3: TGTGCCAGCAGCCCGTCAGGGCCTCACAAAGAGACCCAGTACTTC.

This clone was counted a few times. The rearrangement uses TRBV4-1 and TRBJ2-7, with unresolved D. V was pared by 0 bases and J by 4 bases, with 4 bases between. Germline V gene lookup returns CDR1 MGHRA and CDR2 YSYEKL. This CDR3 has 12 residues. The CDR3: CASSQEGYEQYF. The CDR3 coding sequence is TGCGCCAGCAGCCAAGAGGGGTACGAGCAGTACTTC.

V gene TRBV20-1 combines with J gene TRBJ2-1, with no clear D. CDR1 is DFQATT and CDR2 is SNEGSKA in the germline V gene (reference sequence). Between the trimmed V and J ends, which lost 2 bases and 8 bases, there was a span of 7 bases. CDR3 length: 11 amino acids. Written as DNA, the CDR3 is TGCAGTGCTAGATCAGATGATGAGCAGTTCTTC. Amino acid sequence: CSARSDDEQFF.

The CDR3 sequence is CASSWGVTGDETQYF. For the CDR3, the DNA is TGTGCCAGTAGTTGGGGGGTGACAGGGGATGAGACCCAGTACTTC. This sequence joins TRBV19 and TRBJ2-5; 8 nucleotides align to TRBD1. Germline loops: CDR1 LNHDA, CDR2 SQIVND (reference sequence). V lost 5 bases, J lost 5 bases, and 10 bases stayed unmatched. The CDR3 totals 15 residues.

The V and J genes are TRBV9 and TRBJ1-2; D is unclear. Germline CDR1 is SGDLS and CDR2 is YYNGEE. The length of the CDR3 is 15 residues. V lost 2 bases to trimming and J lost 0 bases, with 11 bases between them. DNA for the CDR3: TGTGCCAGCAGCGTGCGGGATTTAGCTAACTATGGCTACACCTTC. It yields the protein CASSVRDLANYGYTF. Filled out from reference TRBV9 and TRBJ1-2, the complete variable domain reads DSGVTQTPKHLITATGQRVTLRCSPRSGDLSVYWYQQSLDQGLQFLIQYYNGEERAKGNILERFSAQQFPDLHSELNLSSLELGDSALYFCASSVRDLANYGYTFGSGTRLTVV.

The chain joins TRBV28 to TRBJ2-7, with unresolved D. There are 11 residues in the CDR3. V was trimmed by 8 bases and J by 1 base, leaving 6 bases between them. Germline lookup yields CDR1 MDHEN and CDR2 SYDVKM. CDR3 sequence: CASSDSYEQYF. The CDR3 DNA sequence: TGTGCCAGCTCCGATTCCTACGAGCAGTACTTC.

This chain joins TRBV27 and TRBJ2-1; 15 nucleotides agree with TRBD2. Germline V gene data show CDR1 as MNHEY and CDR2 as SMNVEV (reference sequence). CDR3 size: 15 residues. After removal of 6 bases from V and 10 bases from J, the junction contained 7 bases not matched to a gene. Here the CDR3 DNA reads TGTGCCAGCAGCCGAGGGACTAGCGGGAGGCACGAGCAGTTCTTC. This gives the protein CASSRGTSGRHEQFF.

This clone was counted once. The chain recombines TRBV28 with TRBJ2-7; a weak D match, TRBD2 (6 bases). CDR3 length: 15 residues. The germline V gene encodes CDR1 MDHEN and CDR2 SYDVKM. Trimming left V 4 bases short and J 5 bases short, with 18 bases between. The CDR3 DNA reads TGTGCCAGCAGTTCTCTGACGGGAGAGTTGGACGAGCAGTACTTC. Translating it yields CASSSLTGELDEQYF.

The chain is built from TRBV7-9 and TRBJ1-2; no clear D. The V end lost 5 bases, the J end lost 5 bases, and 15 bases lay between the germline ends. The CDR3 is 14 residues long. Germline V lookup: CDR1 SEHNR, CDR2 FQNEAQ (reference sequence). The DNA for the CDR3 is TGTGCCAGCAGCCCCACGGGGTACGAGTATGGCTACACCTTC. This sequence encodes CASSPTGYEYGYTF.

In its sample, this clone was seen once. The chain has TRBV29-1 and TRBJ2-2; D is undetermined. The germline gives CDR1 SQVTM, CDR2 ANQGSEA. The CDR3 runs to 12 residues. V dropped 8 bases and J dropped 2 bases, with 9 bases sitting between them. The CDR3 region is CSSSINTGELFF. The CDR3 region has the DNA TGCAGCTCCTCGATCAACACCGGGGAGCTGTTTTTT.

This clone appeared a few times. V gene TRBV13 combines with J gene TRBJ1-5; D gene unclear. This CDR3 has 12 residues. Looked up from germline, CDR1 is PRHDT and CDR2 is FYEKMQ (reference sequence). V was trimmed by 4 bases and J by 7 bases, leaving 8 bases between them. CDR3 nucleotide sequence: TGTGCCAGCAGCTCGGACGGGCAGCCCCAGCATTTT. Amino acids: CASSSDGQPQHF.

This chain connects TRBV29-1 to TRBJ2-3; tentatively, D is TRBD1 (5 bases). The length of the CDR3 is 14 residues. In germline, CDR1 is SQVTM, CDR2 ANQGSEA. Trimming shortened V by 6 bases and J by 4 bases, and 17 bases separated the two germline ends. The CDR3 region has the DNA TGCAGCGTCGACCCCGCGGACATACCAGATACGCAGTATTTT. It yields the protein CSVDPADIPDTQYF.

V gene TRBV6-5 combines with J gene TRBJ2-2; D not resolved. V lost 2 bases and J 6 bases, leaving 7 bases between the germline ends. CDR3 length: 13 residues. Per the germline V gene, CDR1 is MNHEY and CDR2 is SVGAGI. In nucleotides, the CDR3 is TGTGCCAGCAGTTACAAGGCGGCCGGGGAGCTGTTTTTT. Protein sequence: CASSYKAAGELFF.

J is TRBJ2-7 and V is TRBV5-1; 7 bases are a match to TRBD2. V was pared by 7 bases and J by 0 bases, with 7 bases of the junction left unmatched. The CDR3 has 14 residues. CDR1 is SGHRS, CDR2 YFSETQ, per germline. In nucleotides, the CDR3 is TGCGCCAGCGGGCAAGCGGGGACCTCCTACGAGCAGTACTTC. Translated: CASGQAGTSYEQYF. Using reference TRBV5-1 and TRBJ2-7 for the parts outside the CDR3, the full variable domain is KAGVTQTPRYLIKTRGQQVTLSCSPISGHRSVSWYQQTPGQGLQFLFEYFSETQRNKGNFPGRFSGRQFSNSRSEMNVSTLELGDSALYLCASGQAGTSYEQYFGPGTRLTVT.

This clone has a handful of counts. The V gene is TRBV29-1, the J gene TRBJ1-2; no definite D call. The CDR3 has 11 amino acids. Trimming removed 6 bases at V and 6 bases at J, with 11 bases between. The V gene's germline CDR1 is SQVTM and CDR2 ANQGSEA. CDR3 DNA: TGCAGCGTGGGCGGACGTAATGGCTACACCTTC. Translation: CSVGGRNGYTF.

V is TRBV7-3 and J is TRBJ2-2; TRBD2 aligns across 10 bases. After removal of 5 bases from V and 2 bases from J, the junction contained 8 bases not matched to a gene. Looked up from germline, CDR1 is SGHTA and CDR2 is FQGTGA. The CDR3 contains 17 residues. The DNA of the CDR3 is TGTGCCAGCAGCACCGACGGGACTAGCGAAAACACCGGGGAGCTGTTTTTT. This translates into CASSTDGTSENTGELFF.

This sequence joins TRBV5-4 and TRBJ2-2, with 8 nucleotides matching TRBD1. The CDR3 is made up of 14 amino acids. Trimming took 4 bases from V and 7 from J; bases not matched to a gene: 6. Germline loops: CDR1 SGHNT, CDR2 YYREEE (reference sequence). The CDR3 DNA sequence: TGTGCCAGCAGCGCTCAGGGGGCCGGCGGGGAGCTGTTTTTT. Encoded protein: CASSAQGAGGELFF.

The rearrangement links TRBV6-1 to TRBJ2-5; TRBD1 aligns across 7 bases. The CDR3 sequence is 18 residues long. Per the germline V gene, CDR1 is MNHNS and CDR2 is SASEGT. The J segment lost 1 base and the V segment lost 1 base, leaving 12 bases of the junction unmatched. CDR3 in DNA: TGTGCCAGCAGTGAAGAAAAGGGGGCCCCGCATTTCCAAGAGACCCAGTACTTC. This gives the protein CASSEEKGAPHFQETQYF.

This chain links TRBV28 with TRBJ2-7, with D uncertain. CDR3 size: 14 residues. Trimming left V 1 base short and J 1 base short, with 8 bases between. Per germline, CDR1 MDHEN and CDR2 SYDVKM. The CDR3 nucleotides are TGTGCCAGCAGTTTATTTCTAGGGTCCTACGAGCAGTACTTC. Encoded protein: CASSLFLGSYEQYF.

This clone has just a few counts. This rearrangement joins TRBV5-1 to TRBJ2-7; tentatively, D is TRBD1 (6 bases). The germline gives CDR1 SGHRS, CDR2 YFSETQ. The germline V and J ends were trimmed by 0 bases and 0 bases, with 7 bases remaining between them. The CDR3 has 14 residues. CDR3 sequence: CASSLDRASYEQYF. DNA of the CDR3: TGCGCCAGCAGCTTGGACAGGGCCTCCTACGAGCAGTACTTC.

This clone has just one count. V and J are TRBV7-2 and TRBJ2-1, with a possible D match to TRBD2 (5 bases). Trimming took off 4 bases at V and 4 bases at J, with 11 bases between the two ends. The CDR3 has 14 amino acids. Germline lookup yields CDR1 SGHTA and CDR2 FQGNSA. The CDR3 sequence is CASSWPGIYNEQFF. The CDR3 nucleotides are TGTGCCAGCAGCTGGCCGGGAATTTACAATGAGCAGTTCTTC.

The rearrangement joins TRBV10-3 to TRBJ2-1; 9 nucleotides align to TRBD1. This CDR3 spans 12 amino acids. Trimming removed 8 bases from V and 8 bases from J; junction bases left unmatched: 4. Germline lookup yields CDR1 ENHRY and CDR2 SYGVKD. The CDR3 here is CAIGDRDHEQFF. The CDR3 DNA sequence: TGTGCCATCGGGGACAGGGACCATGAGCAGTTCTTC.

The V call is TRBV27, the J call TRBJ2-7; 8 nucleotides align to TRBD1. Germline CDR1 is MNHEY and CDR2 is SMNVEV (reference sequence). The junction had 7 bases not matched to a gene; V was cut back by 6 bases and J by 0 bases. CDR3 length: 15 amino acids. CDR3 amino acids: CASSLATGGSYEQYF. The CDR3 region has the DNA TGTGCCAGCAGCTTGGCCACAGGGGGCTCCTACGAGCAGTACTTC.

The V gene is TRBV10-3, the J gene TRBJ1-1; the D is unclear. Trimming stripped 8 bases from V and 8 bases from J, with 12 bases between. CDR1 is ENHRY and CDR2 is SYGVKD in the germline V gene. The CDR3 sequence is 11 residues long. CDR3 DNA sequence: TGTGCCATCGGCGGCGGTGTAGAAGCTTTCTTT. Its translation: CAIGGGVEAFF.

This clone was seen a few times. The chain combines TRBV27 with TRBJ2-7; 7 nucleotides match TRBD1. The V and J ends lost 7 bases and 1 base, in that order; junction bases with no gene match: 10. CDR1 is MNHEY and CDR2 is SMNVEV in the germline V gene (reference sequence). This CDR3 contains 15 residues. Written as DNA, the CDR3 is TGTGCCAGCACCGAAAGGGGGCAGGGATCCTACGAGCAGTACTTC. It translates to CASTERGQGSYEQYF.